These T cell receptor beta chains were read from a single sample in a study. TCRdb recomputed calls from the RT-PCR reads with MiXCR, one row per CDR3 protein. The table lists about 680,000 distinct CDR3 sequences, approximately 15% of them singletons, with 3.6% in the top ten. The sample taken for sequencing was memory CD4+ T cells from blood. All receptors derive from a female donor in good health, serving as a healthy control. Each CDR3 is given with its conserved first and last residue. Each record gives: D gene, V gene, J gene, clone size, CDR3 DNA, CDR3 protein. A D gene is named only where the DNA matches it firmly. A clone size is listed for some rows: how often the clone was seen (once, few, many), or a class if it is expanded.

>NA|TRBV7-2|TRBJ2-5|few
TGTGCCAGCAGCACTCGGACGCAAGAGACCCAGTACTTC
CASSTRTQETQYF
>NA|TRBV20-1|TRBJ2-1|many
TGCAGTGCCCGGATATCTAGTATCAATGAGCAGTTCTTC
CSARISSINEQFF
>NA|TRBV24-1|TRBJ2-1|many
TGTGCCACCAGTGACCCCCGGGCGGGTATAGGGCGAAATGAGCAGTTCTTC
CATSDPRAGIGRNEQFF
>NA|TRBV5-1|TRBJ2-6|few
TGCGCCAGCAGTCGCCGGGACCGAGGGTTTTCTGGGGCCAACGTCCTGACTTTC
CASSRRDRGFSGANVLTF
>NA|TRBV5-6|TRBJ2-5|NA
TGTGCCAGCAGCCACCGGGGGGCCGGAGCGACCCAGTACTTC
CASSHRGAGATQYF
>TRBD2|TRBV20-1|TRBJ2-7|many
TGCAGTGCTGGGGGGACTAGCGGGTCCGAAGAGCAGTACTTC
CSAGGTSGSEEQYF
>TRBD2|TRBV20-1|TRBJ2-4|many
TGCAGTGCTAGAGCGGGGGGTCAGCTGGACATTCAGTACTTC
CSARAGGQLDIQYF
>TRBD2|TRBV5-1|TRBJ2-3|few
TGCGCCAGCAGCCCCGGGGGGAGCGGAGATACGCAGTATTTT
CASSPGGSGDTQYF
>NA|TRBV10-3|TRBJ1-1|many
TGTGCCATCAGTTTCCGAGGGAACACTGAAGCTTTCTTT
CAISFRGNTEAFF
>NA|TRBV7-2|TRBJ1-2|NA
TGTGCCAGCAGCCAAACCGCGGGGCAGGGTGGCTATGGCTACACCTTC
CASSQTAGQGGYGYTF
>NA|TRBV7-2|TRBJ2-3|NA
TGTGCCAGCAAAACGGGAACTAGCACAGATACGCAGTATTTT
CASKTGTSTDTQYF
>TRBD2|TRBV27|TRBJ2-3|few
TGTGCCAGCAGTTTGGGCGCTAGCGGGAGAGATACGCAGTATTTT
CASSLGASGRDTQYF
>NA|TRBV28|TRBJ2-2|NA
TGTGCCAGCACCTCTAGGGCAAACACCGGGGAGCTGTTTTTT
CASTSRANTGELFF
>NA|TRBV30|TRBJ2-5|NA
TGTGCCTGGAGTGTTGGCGGGACCTCGGGGCGAGAGACCCAGTACTTC
CAWSVGGTSGRETQYF
>NA|TRBV4-3|TRBJ2-3|few
TGCGCCAGCAGCCAAGAACGGGGACGGGCGGATACGCAGTATTTT
CASSQERGRADTQYF
>NA|TRBV6-2/TRBV6-3|TRBJ2-1|few
TGTGCCAGCAGTACTACAGCCCCAAGCAATGAGCAGTTCTTC
CASSTTAPSNEQFF
>NA|TRBV5-1|TRBJ1-4|many
TGCGCCAGCAGCTTGGGAACAACTAATGAAAAACTGTTTTTT
CASSLGTTNEKLFF